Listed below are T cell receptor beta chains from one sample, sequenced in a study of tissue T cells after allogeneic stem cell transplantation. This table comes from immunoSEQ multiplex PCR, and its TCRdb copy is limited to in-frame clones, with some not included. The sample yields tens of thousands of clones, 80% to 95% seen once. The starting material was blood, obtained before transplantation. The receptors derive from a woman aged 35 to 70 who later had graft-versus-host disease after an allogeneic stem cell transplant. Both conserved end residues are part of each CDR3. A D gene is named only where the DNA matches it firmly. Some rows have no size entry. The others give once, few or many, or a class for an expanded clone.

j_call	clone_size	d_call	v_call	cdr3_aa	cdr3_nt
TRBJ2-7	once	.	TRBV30	CAWRLGPGYEQYF	TGTGCCTGGAGGCTGGGGCCGGGGTACGAGCAGTACTTC
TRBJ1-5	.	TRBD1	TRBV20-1	CSASRTGGNQPQHF	TGCAGTGCTAGTCGGACAGGGGGCAATCAGCCCCAGCATTTT
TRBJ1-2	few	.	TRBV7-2	CASGGGGGYGYTF	TGTGCCAGCGGAGGGGGTGGCGGCTATGGCTACACCTTC
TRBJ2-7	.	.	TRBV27	CASGPGAHYEQYF	TGTGCCAGCGGCCCTGGGGCCCACTACGAGCAGTACTTC
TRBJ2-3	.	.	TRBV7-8	CASSHGDTQYF	TGTGCCAGCAGCCACGGCGATACGCAGTATTTT
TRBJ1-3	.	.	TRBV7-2	CASSLAVRSSGNTIYF	TGTGCCAGCAGCTTAGCGGTGAGATCCTCTGGAAACACCATATATTTT
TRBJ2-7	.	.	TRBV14	CASSPLVGSVNEQYF	TGTGCCAGCAGCCCGCTAGTGGGAAGTGTGAACGAGCAGTACTTC
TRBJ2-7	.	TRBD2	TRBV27	CASRSAAGKYEQYF	TGTGCCAGCAGATCGGCAGCGGGAAAATACGAGCAGTACTTC
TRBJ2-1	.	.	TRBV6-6	CASLAYNEQFF	TGTGCCAGCCTCGCCTACAATGAGCAGTTCTTC
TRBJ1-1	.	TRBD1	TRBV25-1	CASSGQGVFGPEAFF	TGTGCCAGCAGTGGACAGGGGGTATTTGGGCCTGAAGCTTTCTTT
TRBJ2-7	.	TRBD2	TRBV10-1	CASSESLTGGEQYF	TGCGCCAGCAGTGAGTCTTTGACGGGGGGCGAGCAGTACTTC
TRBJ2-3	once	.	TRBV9	CASSVRLMADTQYF	TGTGCCAGCAGCGTAAGGTTAATGGCAGATACGCAGTATTTT
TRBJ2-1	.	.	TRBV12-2	CASRFAYGTSGTNSRFF	.
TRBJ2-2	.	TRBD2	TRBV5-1	CASSPRTSGELFF	TGCGCCAGCAGCCCAAGGACTAGCGGGGAGCTGTTTTTT
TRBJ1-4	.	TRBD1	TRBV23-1	CASSPQGGQNEKLFF	TGCGCCAGCAGTCCTCAGGGGGGTCAAAATGAAAAACTGTTTTTT
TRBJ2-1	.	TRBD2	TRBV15	CATSRARGRRLAGGLYNEQFF	TGTGCCACCAGCAGAGCCCGGGGCAGGAGACTAGCGGGAGGCCTCTACAATGAGCAGTTCTTC
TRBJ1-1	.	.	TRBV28	CASSLTSMVSEAFF	TGTGCCAGCAGTTTAACTAGTATGGTGTCTGAAGCTTTCTTT
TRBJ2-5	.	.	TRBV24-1	CATSDGDGRGWTQYF	TGTGCCACCAGTGATGGGGACGGCCGGGGGTGGACCCAGTACTTC
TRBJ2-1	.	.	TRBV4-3	CASSQGAFYNEQFF	TGCGCCAGCAGCCAAGGGGCTTTCTACAATGAGCAGTTCTTC
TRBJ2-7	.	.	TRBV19	CASSIVGGGDEQYF	TGTGCCAGTAGTATAGTGGGGGGTGGGGACGAGCAGTACTTC
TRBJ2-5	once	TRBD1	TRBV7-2	CASSRPPGQGAETQYF	TGTGCCAGCAGCAGGCCGCCGGGACAGGGGGCAGAGACCCAGTACTTC
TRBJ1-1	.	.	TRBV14	CASSQTQGYTEAFF	TGTGCCAGCAGCCAAACACAGGGTTACACTGAAGCTTTCTTT
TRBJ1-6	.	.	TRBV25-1	CASSAPEGTYNSPLHF	TGTGCCAGCAGCGCCCCCGAGGGAACGTATAATTCACCCCTCCACTTT
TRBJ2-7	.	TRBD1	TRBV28	CASSDRDRSYEQYF	TGTGCCAGCAGCGACCGGGACAGGAGCTACGAGCAGTACTTC
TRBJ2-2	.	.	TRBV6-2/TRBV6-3	CASSLQGANTGELFF	TGTGCCAGCAGTTTACAGGGTGCGAACACCGGGGAGCTGTTTTTT
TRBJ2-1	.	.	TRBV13	CASSRTVGNEQFF	TGTGCCAGCAGCAGGACCGTAGGTAATGAGCAGTTCTTC
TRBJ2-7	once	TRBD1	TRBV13	CASSLGPGQGYEQYF	TGTGCCAGCAGCTTAGGACCGGGACAGGGATACGAGCAGTACTTC
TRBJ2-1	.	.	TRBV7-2	CASSSGSGLSYNEQFF	TGTGCCAGCAGCTCGGGTAGCGGACTCTCCTACAATGAGCAGTTCTTC
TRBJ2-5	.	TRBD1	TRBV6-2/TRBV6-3	CASSRLSGQQRETQYF	TGTGCCAGCAGTAGACTCTCGGGACAGCAACGAGAGACCCAGTACTTC
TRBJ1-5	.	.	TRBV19	CASRSEASGGRQPQHF	TGTGCCAGCCGCTCGGAAGCGTCCGGGGGGCGGCAGCCCCAGCATTTT
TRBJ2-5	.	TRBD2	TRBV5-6	CASSLAGTSGTPQETQYF	TGTGCCAGCAGCTTGGCGGGGACTAGCGGGACGCCCCAAGAGACCCAGTACTTC
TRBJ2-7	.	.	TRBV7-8	CASSFYSYSSYEQYF	TGTGCCAGCAGCTTCTACAGCTATAGCTCCTACGAGCAGTACTTC
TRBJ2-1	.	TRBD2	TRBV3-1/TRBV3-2	CASSVNAGGSRDEQFF	TGTGCCAGCAGCGTTAATGCGGGAGGGAGCCGGGATGAGCAGTTCTTC
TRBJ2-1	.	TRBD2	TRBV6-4	CASSVETSINEQFF	TGTGCCAGCAGTGTAGAGACTAGCATAAATGAGCAGTTCTTC
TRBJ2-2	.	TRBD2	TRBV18	CASSPRVAGSNTGELFF	TGTGCCAGCTCACCCAGGGTAGCGGGTTCGAACACCGGGGAGCTGTTTTTT
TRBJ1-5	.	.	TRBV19	CASSMGELRPQHF	TGTGCCAGTAGTATGGGGGAGTTGAGGCCCCAGCATTTT
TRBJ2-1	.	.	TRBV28	CAVFSYNEQFF	TGTGCGGTCTTTTCCTACAATGAGCAGTTCTTC
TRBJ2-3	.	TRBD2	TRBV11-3	CASSLRLAGDFGTDTQYF	TGTGCCAGCAGCTTAAGACTAGCGGGCGATTTCGGGACAGATACGCAGTATTTT
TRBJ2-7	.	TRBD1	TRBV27	CASTGQGSYEQYF	TGTGCCAGCACCGGACAGGGTTCCTACGAGCAGTACTTC
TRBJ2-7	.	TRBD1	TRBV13	CASSLGRGQKEQYF	TGTGCCAGCAGCTTAGGCAGGGGGCAGAAAGAGCAGTACTTC
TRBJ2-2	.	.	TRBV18	CASSPSARYSGTGELFF	TGTGCCAGCTCACCATCGGCTCGGTATTCGGGCACCGGGGAGCTGTTTTTT
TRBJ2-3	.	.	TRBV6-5	CASSYGTPTSTDTQYF	TGTGCCAGCAGTTACGGGACTCCGACAAGCACAGATACGCAGTATTTT
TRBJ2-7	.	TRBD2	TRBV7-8	CASSRVLAASYEQYF	TGTGCCAGCAGCCGAGTACTAGCGGCCTCCTACGAGCAGTACTTC
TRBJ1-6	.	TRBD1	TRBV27	CASNDRQGNSPLHF	TGTGCCAGCAATGACAGACAGGGTAATTCACCCCTCCACTTT
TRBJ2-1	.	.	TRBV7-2	CASSPSGPWDEQFF	TGTGCCAGCAGCCCCTCGGGCCCGTGGGATGAGCAGTTCTTC